The rows below give T cell receptor beta chains drawn from one sample of a study of cytomegalovirus exposure and HLA in healthy donors. Only in-frame clones appear in the TCRdb table, and some are missing; sequencing was by immunoSEQ multiplex PCR. The data contain some 130,000 clones, roughly 74% of them singletons. Sequencing was carried out using PBMCs. The receptor set was obtained from a woman aged 45-65 years in good health and CMV-seropositive. Each CDR3 is given with its conserved first and last residue. A D gene is named only where the DNA matches it firmly. Clone size is stated in some rows and not others, as once, few, many or a class when expanded.

D gene	J gene	V gene	clone size	CDR3 DNA	CDR3 protein
.	TRBJ1-4	TRBV10-2	.	TGCGCCAGCAGTTCAGGGGAAGGTGAAAAACTGTTTTTT	CASSSGEGEKLFF
.	TRBJ1-4	TRBV7-2	.	TGTGCCAGCAGCTATGCAGGATTTCATGAAAAACTGTTTTTT	CASSYAGFHEKLFF
.	TRBJ2-7	TRBV10-3	.	TGTGCCATCAGTGTAGGCGGGAACGAGCAGTACTTC	CAISVGGNEQYF
TRBD2	TRBJ2-1	TRBV15	.	TGTGCCACCAGCAGAACTAGCGACTACAATGAGCAGTTCTTC	CATSRTSDYNEQFF
.	TRBJ1-5	TRBV7-6	few	TGTGCCAGCAGCTTAGAGGTTGCGGAGTTCAATCAGCCCCAGCATTTT	CASSLEVAEFNQPQHF
.	TRBJ1-1	TRBV6-1	.	TGTGCCAGCAGTGAGGACAGTATGAACACTGAAGCTTTCTTT	CASSEDSMNTEAFF
TRBD2	TRBJ2-3	TRBV9	.	TGTGCCAGCAGCGTAGGCGCGGGAGGGGGGGGGCGGGTTGGCACAGATACGCAGTATTTT	CASSVGAGGGGRVGTDTQYF
.	TRBJ1-1	TRBV12-5	.	TGTGCTAGTGGTTTGACAGGCTACACTGAAGCTTTCTTT	CASGLTGYTEAFF
.	TRBJ1-1	TRBV7-8	.	TGTGCCAGCAGCTTTGGAGGAGGGAGGAACACTGAAGCTTTCTTT	CASSFGGGRNTEAFF
TRBD1	TRBJ2-7	TRBV7-2	.	TGTGCCAGCAGCCCCCGGGACAGCTCCTACGAGCAGTACTTC	CASSPRDSSYEQYF
.	TRBJ1-2	TRBV27	.	TGTGCCAGCAGCTCAGGATTGGGCTACACCTTC	CASSSGLGYTF
.	TRBJ1-5	TRBV7-2	.	TGTGCCAGCAGACGGGGGGGCATTAGCAATCAGCCCCAGCATTTT	CASRRGGISNQPQHF
TRBD1	TRBJ1-4	TRBV4-1	few	TGCGCCAGCAGCAAGACGGACAGGGGGCAGGAAAAACTGTTTTTT	CASSKTDRGQEKLFF
TRBD1	TRBJ2-2	TRBV11-2	.	TGTGCCAGCAGCACAGGGACAGGGGGCACCACCGGGGAGCTGTTTTTT	CASSTGTGGTTGELFF
.	TRBJ1-6	TRBV5-4	.	TGTGCCAGCAGCTTGGAAGCGGAGTCCCCCCTCCACTTT	CASSLEAESPLHF
.	TRBJ2-1	TRBV11-3	.	TGTGCCAGCAGCTTAGATTGGGAGGAGAATGAGCAGTTCTTC	CASSLDWEENEQFF
.	TRBJ1-3	TRBV6-6	.	TGTGCCTCGGGCGGGGGCTTCCCTGGAAACACCATATATTTT	CASGGGFPGNTIYF
TRBD2	TRBJ2-3	TRBV5-1	.	TGCGCCAGCAGCTTGGGTAGCGGGGAGCAGGTAGATACGCAGTATTTT	CASSLGSGEQVDTQYF
.	TRBJ1-3	TRBV5-6	few	TGTGCCAGCAGCCGAGGTTGGACAGTCTCTGGAAACACCATATATTTT	CASSRGWTVSGNTIYF
.	TRBJ2-5	TRBV2	.	TGTGCCAGCAGGTGGGCAGTAGAGACCCAGTACTTC	CASRWAVETQYF
.	TRBJ1-2	TRBV29-1	.	TGCAGCGTTGAAGAGGGGCCAGGGGTTGGCTACACCTTC	CSVEEGPGVGYTF
.	TRBJ1-1	TRBV6-6	.	TGTGCCAGCCGAGGACAGATCACTGAAGCTTTCTTT	CASRGQITEAFF
.	TRBJ2-7	TRBV10-2	once	TGCGCCAGCAGTGAGTCGAGGGCACCGGGGAATGATCACTTC	CASSESRAPGNDHF
TRBD1	TRBJ1-1	TRBV4-1	.	TGCGCCAGCAGCCAAGTCCAGGGGGGAGGCACTGAAGCTTTCTTT	CASSQVQGGGTEAFF
.	TRBJ2-3	TRBV18	.	TGTGCCAGCTCACCCTCGGATACGCAGTATTTT	CASSPSDTQYF
.	TRBJ1-1	TRBV7-2	.	TGTGCCAGCAGCTTAGACATGAACACTGAAGCTTTCTTT	CASSLDMNTEAFF
.	TRBJ1-4	TRBV6-6	few	TGTGCCAGCAGTTACCAGGGCATGTCTGAAAAACTGTTTTTT	CASSYQGMSEKLFF
TRBD1	TRBJ1-2	TRBV5-1	.	TGCGCCAGCGGATTGGACAGGCCCCGGAGCTATGGCTACACCTTC	CASGLDRPRSYGYTF
.	TRBJ2-2	TRBV19	.	TGTGCCAGTAGTATGAGGCCCGGTTATAACACCGGGGAGCTGTTTTTT	CASSMRPGYNTGELFF
.	TRBJ1-1	TRBV6-5	.	TGTGCCAGCAGTTTCCAACAGGGTACCGAAGCTTTCTTT	CASSFQQGTEAFF
.	TRBJ2-7	TRBV5-1	.	TGCGCCAGCAGCTTTGATCTAACCTACGAGCAGTACTTC	CASSFDLTYEQYF
TRBD2	TRBJ2-1	TRBV30	.	TGTGCCTGGACTAAAGGGACTAGGGGTTACAATGAGCAGTTCTTC	CAWTKGTRGYNEQFF
TRBD1	TRBJ2-7	TRBV7-6	.	TGTGCCAGCAGCTTAGCGGGACAGAACTACGAGCAGTACTTC	CASSLAGQNYEQYF
.	TRBJ2-7	TRBV10-2	.	TGCGCCAGCAGTGAGTCCGGGCGGGGACAGGAGCAGTACTTC	CASSESGRGQEQYF
.	TRBJ2-3	TRBV7-2	.	TGTGCCAGCAGCTCCGGGGGGCGCAGCACAGATACGCAGTATTTT	CASSSGGRSTDTQYF
TRBD1	TRBJ1-1	TRBV19	.	TGTGCCAGTAGTACGACCGGGACAGCCTCTAGGGGAGCTTTCTTT	CASSTTGTASRGAFF
TRBD1	TRBJ2-6	TRBV23-1	few	TGCGCCAGCAGCGGACAGGGTGAATCTGGGGCCAACGTCCTGACTTTC	CASSGQGESGANVLTF
TRBD1	TRBJ2-2	TRBV4-3	.	TGCGCCAGCAGCCAGGGACAGGGGACCGGGGAGCTGTTTTTT	CASSQGQGTGELFF
.	TRBJ2-6	TRBV7-9	.	TGTGCCAGCGGCATCTCTGGGGCCAACGTCCTGACTTTC	CASGISGANVLTF
.	TRBJ2-5	TRBV15	.	TGTGCCACCAGCAGACCCGCGGGACTTGGGGAGACCCAGTACTTC	CATSRPAGLGETQYF
.	TRBJ2-3	TRBV6-1	.	TGTGCCAGCAGTGAATTTAGAGATACGCAGTATTTT	CASSEFRDTQYF
.	TRBJ1-4	TRBV11-2	once	TGTGCCAGCAGCCAAGGACTGGGGACTAATGAAAAACTGTTTTTT	CASSQGLGTNEKLFF
TRBD1	TRBJ1-4	TRBV6-1	.	TGTGCCAGCCACAGACAGGGTGGTGAAAAACTGTTTTTT	CASHRQGGEKLFF
.	TRBJ2-5	TRBV19	.	TGTGCCAGTAGTATAGGGGGGACACACGGACGGTGGCAAGAGACCCAGTACTTC	CASSIGGTHGRWQETQYF
TRBD2	TRBJ2-7	TRBV5-4	.	TGTGCCAGCAGCTTGAGGCGGGAGGAGGAGCAGTACTTC	CASSLRREEEQYF
TRBD2	TRBJ2-7	TRBV4-2	.	TGTGCCAGCAGCCAACACTTCGGCGGGGGAACCTACGAGCAGTACTTC	CASSQHFGGGTYEQYF
TRBD1	TRBJ1-1	TRBV30	.	TGTGCCTGGAGGGCCAGGGGGACTGAAGCTTTCTTT	CAWRARGTEAFF
.	TRBJ1-2	TRBV19	.	TGTGCCAGTAGTATAGCGGGAAGGCCTCAGACCTATGGCTACACCTTC	CASSIAGRPQTYGYTF
.	TRBJ1-5	TRBV5-6	.	TGTGCCAGCAGCTTCCGGAGTCAGCCCCAGCATTTT	CASSFRSQPQHF
TRBD2	TRBJ2-1	TRBV7-2	.	TGTGCCAGCAGCCGCGGGGGGGGTTACAATGAGCAGTTCTTC	CASSRGGGYNEQFF
.	TRBJ1-5	TRBV2	many	TGTGCCAGCAGTGCAGGATGGCAGGGTGGACATATGAATCAGCCCCAGCATTTT	CASSAGWQGGHMNQPQHF
TRBD2	TRBJ2-2	TRBV9	once	TGTGCCAGCAGCGTAGACGGGGCCGGGGGGGCCGGGGAGCTGTTTTTT	CASSVDGAGGAGELFF
.	TRBJ1-1	TRBV7-8	.	TGTGCCAGCAGCTTAGCGCCCCCACAGTCTTTCACTGAAGCTTTCTTT	CASSLAPPQSFTEAFF
.	TRBJ1-6	TRBV2	.	TGTGCCAGCAGTGCACAGAACAATTCACCCCTCCACTTT	CASSAQNNSPLHF
.	TRBJ1-5	TRBV21-1	.	TGTGCCAGCAGCAATAGAAAGCCCCTAAGGCCCCAGCATTTT	CASSNRKPLRPQHF